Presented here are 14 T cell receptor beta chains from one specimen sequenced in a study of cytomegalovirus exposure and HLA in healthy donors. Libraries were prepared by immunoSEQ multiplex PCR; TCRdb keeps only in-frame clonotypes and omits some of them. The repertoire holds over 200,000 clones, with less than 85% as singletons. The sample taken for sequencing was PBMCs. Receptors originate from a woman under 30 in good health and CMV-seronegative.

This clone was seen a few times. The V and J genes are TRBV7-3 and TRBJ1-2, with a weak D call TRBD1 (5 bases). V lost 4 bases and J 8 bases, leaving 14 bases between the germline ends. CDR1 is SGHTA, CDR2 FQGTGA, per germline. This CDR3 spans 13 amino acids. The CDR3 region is CASSSNGGEGYTF. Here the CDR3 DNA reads TGTGCCAGCAGCTCGAATGGAGGGGAAGGCTACACCTTC.

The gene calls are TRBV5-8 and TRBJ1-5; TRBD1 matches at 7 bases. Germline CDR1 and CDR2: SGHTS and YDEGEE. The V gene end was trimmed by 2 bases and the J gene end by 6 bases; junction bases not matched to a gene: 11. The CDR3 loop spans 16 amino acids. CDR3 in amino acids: CASSLFWSGGVQPQHF. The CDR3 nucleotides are TGTGCCAGCAGCTTATTTTGGTCAGGGGGAGTTCAGCCCCAGCATTTT.

CDR3 in amino acids: CASSVAHRNTEAFF. As DNA, the CDR3 is TGTGCCAGCAGCGTAGCTCACAGGAACACTGAAGCTTTCTTT. This chain links TRBV9 with TRBJ1-1; D ambiguous. The V end lost 0 bases, the J end lost 1 base, and 7 bases lay between the germline ends. This CDR3 contains 14 residues. Germline V gene data show CDR1 as SGDLS and CDR2 as YYNGEE.

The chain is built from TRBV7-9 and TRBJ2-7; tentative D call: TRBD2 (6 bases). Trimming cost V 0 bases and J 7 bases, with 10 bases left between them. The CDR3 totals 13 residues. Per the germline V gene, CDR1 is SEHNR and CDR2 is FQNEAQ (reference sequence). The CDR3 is CASSLAGTPEQYF. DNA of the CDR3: TGTGCCAGCAGCTTAGCGGGGACTCCGGAGCAGTACTTC.

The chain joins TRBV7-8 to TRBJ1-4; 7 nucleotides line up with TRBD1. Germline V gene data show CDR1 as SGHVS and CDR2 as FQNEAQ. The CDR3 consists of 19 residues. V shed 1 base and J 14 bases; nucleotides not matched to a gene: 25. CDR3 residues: CASSLEFYRTGILGRSLFF. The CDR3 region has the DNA TGTGCCAGCAGCTTAGAATTCTATCGGACAGGAATTTTGGGCCGGTCGCTGTTTTTT.

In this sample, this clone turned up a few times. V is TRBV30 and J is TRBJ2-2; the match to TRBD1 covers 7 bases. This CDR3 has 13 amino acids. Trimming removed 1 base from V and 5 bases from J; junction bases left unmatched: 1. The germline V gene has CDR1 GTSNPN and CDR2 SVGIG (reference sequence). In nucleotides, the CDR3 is TGTGCCTGGAGTGAGACAGGGACCGGGGAGCTGTTTTTT. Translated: CAWSETGTGELFF.

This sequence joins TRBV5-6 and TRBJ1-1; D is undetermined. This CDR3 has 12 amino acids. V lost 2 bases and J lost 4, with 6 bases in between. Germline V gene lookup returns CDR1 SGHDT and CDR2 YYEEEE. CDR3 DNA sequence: TGTGCCAGCAGCTTTTCAGGCACTGAAGCTTTCTTT. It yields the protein CASSFSGTEAFF.

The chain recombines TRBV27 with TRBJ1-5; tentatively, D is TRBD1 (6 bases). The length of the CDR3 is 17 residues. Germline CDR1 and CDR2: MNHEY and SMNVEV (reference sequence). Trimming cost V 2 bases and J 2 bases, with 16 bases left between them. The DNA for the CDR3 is TGTGCCAGCAGTTTAGAGGGCCCAGGGGCTGGCAATCAGCCCCAGCATTTT. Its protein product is CASSLEGPGAGNQPQHF.

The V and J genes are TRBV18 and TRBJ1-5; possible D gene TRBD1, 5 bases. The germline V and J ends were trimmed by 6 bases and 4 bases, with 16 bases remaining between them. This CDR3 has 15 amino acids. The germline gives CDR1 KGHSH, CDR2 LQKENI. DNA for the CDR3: TGTGCCAGCTCGGCGGGACCTACATCTAATCAGCCCCAGCATTTT. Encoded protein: CASSAGPTSNQPQHF.

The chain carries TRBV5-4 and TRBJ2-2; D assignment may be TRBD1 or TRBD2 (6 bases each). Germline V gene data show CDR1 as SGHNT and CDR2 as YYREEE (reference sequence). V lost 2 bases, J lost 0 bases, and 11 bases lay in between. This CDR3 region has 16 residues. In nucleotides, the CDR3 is TGTGCCAGCAGCTTCGGGGGCAGAGCGAACACCGGGGAGCTGTTTTTT. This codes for CASSFGGRANTGELFF.

The chain's CDR3 is CASSLFPRDSGANVLTF. The CDR3 DNA follows: TGTGCCAGCAGTTTATTCCCCCGAGACTCTGGGGCCAACGTCCTGACTTTC. The chain has TRBV27 and TRBJ2-6, with D unclear. The CDR3 length is 17 residues. V lost 1 base to trimming and J lost 0 bases, with 10 bases between them. In germline, CDR1 is MNHEY, CDR2 SMNVEV (reference sequence). Full variable domain (missing parts from reference TRBV27 and TRBJ2-6): EAQVTQNPRYLITVTGKKLTVTCSQNMNHEYMSWYRQDPGLGLRQIYYSMNVEVTDKGDVPEGYKVSRKEKRNFPLILESPSPNQTSLYFCASSLFPRDSGANVLTFGAGSRLTVL.

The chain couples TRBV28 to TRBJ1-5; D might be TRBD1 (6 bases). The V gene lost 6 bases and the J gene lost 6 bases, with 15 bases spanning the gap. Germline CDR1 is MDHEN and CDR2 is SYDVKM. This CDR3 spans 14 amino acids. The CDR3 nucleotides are TGTGCCAGCAGCACGGGCAGGGGCTCTCAGCCCCAGCATTTT. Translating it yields CASSTGRGSQPQHF.

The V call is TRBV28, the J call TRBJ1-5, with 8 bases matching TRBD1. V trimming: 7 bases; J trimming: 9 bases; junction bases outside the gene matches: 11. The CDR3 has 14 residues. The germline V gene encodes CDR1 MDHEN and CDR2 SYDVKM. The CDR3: CASTPGQVPRPQHF. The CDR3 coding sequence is TGTGCCAGCACTCCGGGACAGGTACCGCGGCCCCAGCATTTT.

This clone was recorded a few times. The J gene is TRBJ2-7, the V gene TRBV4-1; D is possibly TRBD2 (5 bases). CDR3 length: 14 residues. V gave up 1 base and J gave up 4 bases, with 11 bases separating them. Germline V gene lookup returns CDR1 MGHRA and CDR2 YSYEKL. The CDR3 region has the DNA TGCGCCAGCAGCCAAGCTCCAGCGGAATACGAGCAGTACTTC. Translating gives CASSQAPAEYEQYF.